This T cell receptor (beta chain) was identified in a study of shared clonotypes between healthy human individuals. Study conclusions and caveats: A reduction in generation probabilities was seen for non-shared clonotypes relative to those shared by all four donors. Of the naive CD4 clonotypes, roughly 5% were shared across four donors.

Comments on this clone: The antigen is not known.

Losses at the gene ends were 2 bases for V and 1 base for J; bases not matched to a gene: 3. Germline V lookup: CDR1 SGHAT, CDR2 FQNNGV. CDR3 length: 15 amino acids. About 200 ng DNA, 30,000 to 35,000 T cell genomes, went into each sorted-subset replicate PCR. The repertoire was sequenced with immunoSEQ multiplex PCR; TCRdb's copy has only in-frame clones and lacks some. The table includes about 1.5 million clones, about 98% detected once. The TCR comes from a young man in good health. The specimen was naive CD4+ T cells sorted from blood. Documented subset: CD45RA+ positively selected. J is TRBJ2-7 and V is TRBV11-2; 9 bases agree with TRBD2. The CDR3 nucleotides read TGTGCCAGCAGCTTATTTCTAGCGGGGTCCTACGAGCAGTACTTC. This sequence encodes CASSLFLAGSYEQYF.